This entry lists 32 T cell receptor beta chains sequenced from one sample in a study of cytomegalovirus exposure and HLA in healthy donors. The PCR made use of 60 Vbeta and 13 Jbeta primers. Using immunoSEQ multiplex PCR, the repertoire was profiled, and TCRdb retains in-frame clones only, with some absent. Altogether 85,000 to 120,000 clones are present, 65% to 85% being singletons, with the ten largest covering 2.5% to 3.5%. Sequenced sample: PBMCs. Receptors originate from a male donor in good health and CMV-seropositive.

The J gene is TRBJ2-7, the V gene TRBV5-6; TRBD2 agrees at 9 bases. The CDR3 consists of 14 residues. Per germline, CDR1 SGHDT and CDR2 YYEEEE. V shed 0 bases, J shed 4 bases, and the junction held 2 bases outside the gene matches. The CDR3 DNA reads TGTGCCAGCAGCTTGGTCAGCGGGAGGTACGAGCAGTACTTC. The encoded protein is CASSLVSGRYEQYF.

This chain links TRBV28 with TRBJ2-1; 7 bases are a match to TRBD2. CDR1 is MDHEN, CDR2 SYDVKM, per germline. This CDR3 region has 15 residues. After removal of 4 bases from V and 4 bases from J, the junction contained 7 bases not matched to a gene. The chain's CDR3 is CASSSTSEGYNEQFF. The CDR3 DNA reads TGTGCCAGCAGTTCAACTAGCGAGGGTTACAATGAGCAGTTCTTC. Looking up the rest from reference TRBV28 and TRBJ2-1 gives the full variable domain: DVKVTQSSRYLVKRTGEKVFLECVQDMDHENMFWYRQDPGLGLRLIYFSYDVKMKEKGDIPEGYSVSREKKERFSLILESASTNQTSMYLCASSSTSEGYNEQFFGPGTRLTVL.

This clone has a single count. The chain is built from TRBV30 and TRBJ2-3; the match to TRBD2 covers 8 bases. The V gene's germline CDR1 is GTSNPN and CDR2 SVGIG (reference sequence). CDR3 length equals 14 residues. Unmatched junction bases numbered 4, after V lost 0 bases and J lost 5 bases. The CDR3 protein is CAWSVRGGGDTQYF. CDR3 nucleotide sequence: TGTGCCTGGAGTGTACGGGGGGGTGGAGATACGCAGTATTTT.

The chain uses TRBV10-3 and TRBJ1-1, with TRBD1 as a possible D gene (5 bases). CDR1 is ENHRY and CDR2 is SYGVKD in the germline V gene. The V gene lost 8 bases and the J gene lost 1 base, with 17 bases spanning the gap. CDR3 length equals 15 residues. Written as DNA, the CDR3 is TGTGCCATCGCACAGGAGCCTCGTGGGAACACTGAAGCTTTCTTT. Translating it yields CAIAQEPRGNTEAFF.

J is TRBJ2-1 and V is TRBV28; TRBD2 agrees at 11 bases. CDR1 is MDHEN and CDR2 is SYDVKM in the germline V gene. V was pared by 5 bases and J by 5 bases, with 14 bases of the junction left unmatched. The CDR3 length is 18 residues. CDR3 in amino acids: CASSPPLYTSGSDNEQFF. In nucleotides, the CDR3 is TGTGCCAGCAGTCCGCCCCTATACACTAGCGGGAGCGACAATGAGCAGTTCTTC.

This chain uses TRBV30 with TRBJ2-7; TRBD1 aligns across 9 bases. The trim removed 7 bases at V and 6 bases at J, leaving 10 bases unmatched. The germline V gene has CDR1 GTSNPN and CDR2 SVGIG (reference sequence). The CDR3 totals 13 residues. The CDR3 loop is CASPGQGRSEQYF. The CDR3 DNA reads TGTGCCTCACCGGGACAGGGTAGGAGCGAGCAGTACTTC.

This clone showed up just once. This rearrangement joins TRBV5-1 to TRBJ2-2; 7 bases fit TRBD1. This CDR3 spans 15 amino acids. V lost 4 bases, J lost 5 bases, and 8 bases stayed unmatched. Germline V gene lookup returns CDR1 SGHRS and CDR2 YFSETQ. Written as DNA, the CDR3 is TGCGCCAGCAGCCTCGGGAAACAGGGGACCGGGGAGCTGTTTTTT. Translation gives CASSLGKQGTGELFF.

The chain is built from TRBV27 and TRBJ2-1, with D possibly matching TRBD2 (6 bases). Germline V gene data show CDR1 as MNHEY and CDR2 as SMNVEV (reference sequence). This CDR3 comprises 15 residues. Trimming removed 6 bases at V and 5 bases at J, with 17 bases between. The CDR3 DNA sequence: TGTGCCAGCAGGCGCCGACTAGACGATCACAATGAGCAGTTCTTC. Its translation: CASRRRLDDHNEQFF.

This clone is a singleton in its sample. The V gene is TRBV9, the J gene TRBJ1-2, with D unresolved. CDR1 is SGDLS, CDR2 YYNGEE, per germline. The CDR3 sequence is 14 residues long. The germline V and J ends were trimmed by 4 bases and 0 bases, with 10 bases remaining between them. CDR3 coding DNA: TGTGCCAGCAGCTCACGGTCTGCTAACTATGGCTACACCTTC. Translated: CASSSRSANYGYTF. The whole variable domain, filled in from reference TRBV9 and TRBJ1-2, reads DSGVTQTPKHLITATGQRVTLRCSPRSGDLSVYWYQQSLDQGLQFLIQYYNGEERAKGNILERFSAQQFPDLHSELNLSSLELGDSALYFCASSSRSANYGYTFGSGTRLTVV.

This clone has only one observation. At one end the junction does not follow the germline gene, possibly because of a read error. Other DNA sequences from this sample encode an identical CDR3 as well. The chain uses TRBV29-1 and TRBJ1-1, with D possibly matching TRBD1 (5 bases). The CDR3 is 12 amino acids. Germline values: CDR1 SQVTM, CDR2 ANQGSEA. Here the CDR3 reads CSVVTVNTEAFF. CDR3 coding DNA: TGCAGCGTGGTGACAGTGAACACTGAGGCTTTCTTT.

J is TRBJ2-7 and V is TRBV19; 8 positions match TRBD1. Germline V gene sequence: CDR1 LNHDA, CDR2 SQIVND (reference sequence). This CDR3 spans 16 amino acids. With 3 bases clipped from V and 6 bases from J, the junction kept 13 bases outside the gene matches. This CDR3 reads CASSIRIGRGPGEQYF. The CDR3 coding sequence is TGTGCCAGTAGTATCCGGATTGGCAGGGGGCCGGGCGAGCAGTACTTC.

The chain links TRBV4-2 to TRBJ2-7; 12 bases map to TRBD2. The germline V gene encodes CDR1 LGHNA and CDR2 YNFKEQ. Trimming removed 5 bases from V and 3 bases from J; junction bases left unmatched: 2. The CDR3 runs 14 residues. Here the CDR3 DNA reads TGTGCCAGCAGCAAGGGACTAGCGGGCTACGAGCAGTACTTC. Amino acids: CASSKGLAGYEQYF.

This sequence joins TRBV27 and TRBJ2-3; 8 bases are a match to TRBD2. The CDR3 contains 16 residues. Germline-derived CDR1 and CDR2 are MNHEY and SMNVEV (reference sequence). V lost 0 bases to trimming and J lost 4 bases; unmatched junction nucleotides: 6. CDR3 in amino acids: CASSLSSGRAADTQYF. The CDR3 DNA is TGTGCCAGCAGTTTATCTTCCGGGAGGGCGGCAGATACGCAGTATTTT.

This clone was counted only a few times. This rearrangement joins TRBV28 to TRBJ2-2; tentative D call: TRBD2 (6 bases). The germline CDR1 and CDR2 sequences are MDHEN and SYDVKM. Trimming took off 7 bases at V and 5 bases at J, with 23 bases between the two ends. The CDR3 runs to 17 residues. The CDR3 spells CASNSNSGPAGTGELFF. CDR3 nucleotides: TGTGCCAGCAATTCCAATAGCGGACCGGCAGGGACCGGGGAGCTGTTTTTT.

The chain links TRBV6-5 to TRBJ1-4, with a possible D match to TRBD1 (5 bases). Germline CDR1 is MNHEY and CDR2 is SVGAGI. The CDR3 is 16 residues long. The V gene lost 0 bases and the J gene lost 1 base, with 9 bases spanning the gap. CDR3 DNA sequence: TGTGCCAGCAGTTACTCACGGGGGAGAACTAATGAAAAACTGTTTTTT. This gives the protein CASSYSRGRTNEKLFF.

V usage is TRBV5-1 and J usage is TRBJ2-3; D gene uncertain. Trimming took 3 bases from V and 2 from J, leaving 4 bases between them. In germline, CDR1 is SGHRS, CDR2 YFSETQ. The CDR3 length is 12 residues. CDR3 DNA sequence: TGCGCCAGCAGCTCTGTCACAGATACGCAGTATTTT. Residues: CASSSVTDTQYF.

This clone was picked up one time. This rearrangement joins TRBV5-1 to TRBJ2-1; 7 nucleotides match TRBD2. V lost 6 bases and J lost 0; bases outside the gene matches: 3. The CDR3 length is 14 residues. CDR1 and CDR2 (germline): SGHRS, YFSETQ. The CDR3, as DNA: TGCGCCAGCACGGGCGGGAGCTCCTACAATGAGCAGTTCTTC. Its protein is CASTGGSSYNEQFF. The variable domain in full, completed from reference TRBV5-1 and TRBJ2-1, reads KAGVTQTPRYLIKTRGQQVTLSCSPISGHRSVSWYQQTPGQGLQFLFEYFSETQRNKGNFPGRFSGRQFSNSRSEMNVSTLELGDSALYLCASTGGSSYNEQFFGPGTRLTVL.

The rearrangement links TRBV11-2 to TRBJ2-5; 13 bases fit TRBD2. Trimming took 3 bases from V and 4 from J; bases not matched to a gene: 11. The CDR3 is 18 residues long. Per the germline V gene, CDR1 is SGHAT and CDR2 is FQNNGV. In DNA form, the CDR3 reads TGTGCCAGCAGCTTGAAAAGGACTAGCGGGAGTGGGCGAGAGACCCAGTACTTC. As protein: CASSLKRTSGSGRETQYF.

The chain links TRBV19 to TRBJ2-3, with unresolved D. This CDR3 has 11 amino acids. Germline V lookup: CDR1 LNHDA, CDR2 SQIVND (reference sequence). With 5 bases removed from V and 4 bases from J, the gap between germline ends came to 4 bases. The chain's CDR3 is CASSLADTQYF. CDR3 bases: TGTGCCAGTAGTCTCGCAGATACGCAGTATTTT.

J is TRBJ2-3 and V is TRBV4-3; 9 bases are shared with TRBD2. Germline values: CDR1 LGHNA, CDR2 YSLEER. The CDR3 contains 18 residues. With V trimmed by 0 bases and J by 4 bases, 11 bases remained unmatched. CDR3 in DNA: TGCGCCAGCAGCCAAGATTTGGGACGTTCTAGCGGGGCAGATACGCAGTATTTT. This encodes CASSQDLGRSSGADTQYF.

This clone showed up just once. The rearrangement uses TRBV7-2 and TRBJ2-2; tentatively, D is TRBD2 (5 bases). Germline V gene sequence: CDR1 SGHTA, CDR2 FQGNSA. V was cut by 2 bases and J by 4 bases, with 11 bases left in between. This CDR3 region has 15 residues. CDR3 coding DNA: TGTGCCAGCAGCTTATTGGAGGTTGGCACCGGGGAGCTGTTTTTT. Translation gives CASSLLEVGTGELFF. The entire variable domain, with the rest obtained from reference TRBV7-2 and TRBJ2-2, is as follows: GAGVSQSPSNKVTEKGKDVELRCDPISGHTALYWYRQSLGQGLEFLIYFQGNSAPDKSGLPSDRFSAERTGGSVSTLTIQRTQQEDSAVYLCASSLLEVGTGELFFGEGSRLTVL.

The chain recombines TRBV7-8 with TRBJ1-6, with D possibly TRBD1 on 5 matching bases. The CDR3 totals 15 residues. V was shortened by 6 bases and J by 5 bases, with 14 bases between the two germline ends. CDR1 is SGHVS, CDR2 FQNEAQ, per germline. DNA for the CDR3: TGTGCCAGCAGACCTCCCGGGGGAAATAATTCACCCCTCCACTTT. Amino acids: CASRPPGGNNSPLHF.

V and J are TRBV5-1 and TRBJ1-1, with D tentatively TRBD1 (6 bases). There are 13 residues in the CDR3. V lost 1 base and J lost 3, with 7 bases in between. The germline V gene has CDR1 SGHRS and CDR2 YFSETQ. The CDR3 loop reads CASSLKGDTEAFF. The CDR3, as DNA: TGCGCCAGCAGCTTGAAGGGGGACACTGAAGCTTTCTTT. The whole variable domain, filled in from reference TRBV5-1 and TRBJ1-1, reads KAGVTQTPRYLIKTRGQQVTLSCSPISGHRSVSWYQQTPGQGLQFLFEYFSETQRNKGNFPGRFSGRQFSNSRSEMNVSTLELGDSALYLCASSLKGDTEAFFGQGTRLTVV.

The CDR3 nucleotides are TGTGCCAGCAGTGAGGAGGCGGGAACCCCCTACGAGCAGTACTTC. Protein product: CASSEEAGTPYEQYF. The chain joins TRBV25-1 to TRBJ2-7; possibly TRBD2 for D (6 bases). This CDR3 is built from 15 residues. Germline values: CDR1 MGHDK, CDR2 SYGVNS. V lost 3 bases and J 2 bases, leaving 14 bases between the germline ends.

The chain carries TRBV5-4 and TRBJ2-5, with D tentatively TRBD2 (6 bases). CDR1 and CDR2 (germline): SGHNT, YYREEE (reference sequence). This CDR3 region has 13 residues. V was clipped by 6 bases and J by 3 bases, with 12 bases between them. CDR3 loop: CASILWGEETQYF. Written as DNA, the CDR3 is TGTGCCAGCATCCTGTGGGGGGAAGAGACCCAGTACTTC.

The rearrangement uses TRBV10-3 and TRBJ2-1, with D possibly being TRBD2 (6 bases). Trimming removed 3 bases from V and 7 bases from J, with 13 bases in between. The CDR3 loop spans 14 amino acids. Germline V gene data show CDR1 as ENHRY and CDR2 as SYGVKD. DNA for the CDR3: TGTGCCATCAGTGACGCCGGAGGGCCAAATGAGCAGTTCTTC. The encoded protein is CAISDAGGPNEQFF.

This clone appeared once. This chain uses TRBV19 with TRBJ1-5; D unresolved. The germline CDR1 and CDR2 sequences are LNHDA and SQIVND (reference sequence). This CDR3 spans 15 amino acids. Between the trimmed V and J ends, which lost 2 bases and 5 bases, there was a span of 13 bases. This CDR3 reads CASSIFPGYYQPQHF. CDR3 bases: TGTGCCAGTAGTATATTCCCGGGGTACTATCAGCCCCAGCATTTT. Full variable domain (remainder filled in from reference TRBV19 and TRBJ1-5): DGGITQSPKYLFRKEGQNVTLSCEQNLNHDAMYWYRQDPGQGLRLIYYSQIVNDFQKGDIAEGYSVSREKKESFPLTVTSAQKNPTAFYLCASSIFPGYYQPQHFGDGTRLSIL.

Comments on this clone: This could be a read error, since a much larger clone is one nucleotide away. The gene calls are TRBV6-6 and TRBJ2-7, with 7 bases lining up with TRBD1. Germline CDR1 MNHNY, CDR2 SVGAGI (reference sequence). The CDR3 consists of 15 residues. CDR3 sequence: CAISDQTVGGFEQYF. The CDR3 region has the DNA TGTGCCATCAGTGACCAGACAGTAGGGGGCTTCGAGCAGTACTTC.

This chain links TRBV28 with TRBJ1-1; 9 bases map to TRBD1. The CDR3 totals 15 residues. Trimming took 3 bases from V and 4 from J; bases not matched to a gene: 6. Germline assignment: CDR1 MDHEN and CDR2 SYDVKM. CDR3 DNA sequence: TGTGCCAGCAGTTTCAGCCGGGACAGGGTCACTGAAGCTTTCTTT. Translation: CASSFSRDRVTEAFF.

In this sample, this clone turned up a few times. The CDR3, as DNA: TGTGCCAGCAGCAAACAGGGCGGAGGCAATCAGCCCCAGCATTTT. Translated: CASSKQGGGNQPQHF. This chain uses TRBV5-4 with TRBJ1-5, with D perhaps TRBD1 (6 bases). Germline V gene lookup returns CDR1 SGHNT and CDR2 YYREEE (reference sequence). The CDR3 consists of 15 residues. V was clipped by 4 bases and J by 2 bases, with 13 bases between them. The whole variable domain, remainder taken from reference TRBV5-4 and TRBJ1-5, is ETGVTQSPTHLIKTRGQQVTLRCSSQSGHNTVSWYQQALGQGPQFIFQYYREEENGRGNFPPRFSGLQFPNYSSELNVNALELDDSALYLCASSKQGGGNQPQHFGDGTRLSIL.

This clone has only a few counts. CDR3 amino acids: CSAVTGVSYEQYF. The CDR3 DNA reads as TGCAGCGCCGTGACAGGGGTCTCCTACGAGCAGTACTTC. V is TRBV29-1 and J is TRBJ2-7; 8 bases fit TRBD1. Germline loops: CDR1 SQVTM, CDR2 ANQGSEA. The J segment lost 0 bases and the V segment lost 7 bases, leaving 5 bases of the junction unmatched. CDR3 length: 13 residues.

The gene calls are TRBV5-1 and TRBJ2-5, with D uncertain. This CDR3 spans 14 amino acids. Trimming shortened V by 6 bases and J by 2 bases, and 14 bases separated the two germline ends. Germline V gene sequence: CDR1 SGHRS, CDR2 YFSETQ. The CDR3 is CASTLSTVQETQYF. Written as DNA, the CDR3 is TGCGCCAGCACCCTTTCCACTGTACAAGAGACCCAGTACTTC.